The rows below give T cell receptor beta chains drawn from one sample of a study of cytomegalovirus exposure and HLA in healthy donors. Sequencing used immunoSEQ multiplex PCR; TCRdb keeps in-frame clones, though not all of them. The sample lists more than 70,000 clones; about 70% were seen once. The sequenced sample was PBMCs. Source of these receptors: a man between 40 and 49 years old in good health and CMV-seropositive. The CDR3 runs from the conserved cysteine through the conserved F or W. D genes are given only for firm matches. Expanded clones are given a class, and other clones once, few, many or no size at all.

- TRBJ2-1 - TRBV11-1 CASSSQTHEQFF TGTGCCAGCAGCTCCCAGACTCATGAGCAGTTCTTC
- TRBJ1-2 - TRBV4-3 CASSPTEGDGYTF TGCGCCAGCAGCCCCACTGAGGGGGATGGCTACACCTTC
- TRBJ2-7 - TRBV9 CASSVASGNEQYF TGTGCCAGCAGCGTAGCTTCCGGGAACGAGCAGTACTTC
TRBD1 TRBJ2-7 - TRBV4-3 CASSQEIRTGPLGEQYF TGCGCCAGCAGCCAAGAAATTCGGACAGGGCCTCTGGGGGAGCAGTACTTC
TRBD1 TRBJ2-7 once TRBV30 CAWTGTGTYEQYF TGTGCCTGGACCGGGACAGGGACCTACGAGCAGTACTTC
TRBD2 TRBJ2-6 few TRBV10-1 CASLPGTSGNIGFSGANVLTF TGCGCCAGCCTTCCCGGGACTAGCGGGAACATTGGCTTCTCTGGGGCCAACGTCCTGACTTTC
TRBD2 TRBJ2-5 - TRBV4-2 CASSQETSGFQETQYF TGTGCCAGCAGCCAAGAGACTAGCGGATTCCAAGAGACCCAGTACTTC
- TRBJ1-2 - TRBV30 CAWTTGVRKNYGYTF TGTGCCTGGACCACGGGAGTCAGAAAGAACTATGGCTACACCTTC
- TRBJ2-2 few TRBV6-5 CASSRGPNTGELFF TGTGCCAGCAGCAGGGGTCCGAACACCGGGGAGCTGTTTTTT
- TRBJ1-1 - TRBV5-1 CASSLAPGNTEAFF TGCGCCAGCAGCTTGGCCCCAGGGAACACTGAAGCTTTCTTT
- TRBJ1-1 - TRBV5-6 CASSIDSTEAFF TGTGCCAGCAGCATAGACAGCACTGAAGCTTTCTTT
- TRBJ2-2 - TRBV7-3 CASSFQVTGELFF TGTGCCAGCAGCTTTCAGGTGACCGGGGAGCTGTTTTTT
TRBD1 TRBJ1-5 - TRBV6-6 CASSYQGQGNQPQHF TGTGCCAGCAGTTACCAGGGACAGGGGAATCAGCCCCAGCATTTT
- TRBJ2-5 - TRBV5-1 CASTTGRPLETQYF TGCGCCAGCACCACCGGGAGACCCTTAGAGACCCAGTACTTC
- TRBJ2-1 - TRBV5-6 CASSLAQGRGLSYNEQFF TGTGCCAGCAGCTTGGCCCAGGGGAGGGGACTCTCCTACAATGAGCAGTTCTTC
- TRBJ2-2 - TRBV5-1 CASSSPWGRTGELFF TGCGCCAGCAGCTCCCCGTGGGGGCGTACCGGGGAGCTGTTTTTT
- TRBJ2-3 - TRBV29-1 CSVQTADTQYF TGCAGCGTTCAAACAGCTGATACGCAGTATTTT
- TRBJ1-2 - TRBV6-5 CASSSTGLGGYTF TGTGCCAGCAGTTCCACAGGGTTGGGTGGCTACACCTTC
TRBD2 TRBJ2-7 - TRBV7-2 CASSLVGGTSSYEQYF TGTGCCAGCAGCTTAGTGGGGGGGACTAGCTCCTACGAGCAGTACTTC
TRBD2 TRBJ2-7 many TRBV5-6 CASSPRTSGKDEQYF TGTGCCAGCAGCCCCCGGACCAGCGGGAAGGACGAGCAGTACTTC
TRBD1 TRBJ2-3 - TRBV2 CASRTSGTGGKTDTQYF TGTGCCAGCAGGACATCCGGGACAGGGGGCAAGACAGATACGCAGTATTTT
TRBD1 TRBJ1-5 once TRBV30 CAWTPQGAIQPQHF TGTGCCTGGACCCCACAGGGGGCTATTCAGCCCCAGCATTTT
- TRBJ2-6 - TRBV19 CASSPGQIFSGANVLTF TGTGCCAGTAGTCCGGGACAAATCTTCTCTGGGGCCAACGTCCTGACTTTC
- TRBJ1-1 - TRBV6-6 CASSYSAPLRAFF TGTGCCAGTAGTTACTCGGCCCCCCTGAGGGCTTTCTTT
- TRBJ2-2 - TRBV10-3 CAISVSGGGTGELFF TGTGCCATCAGTGTTTCGGGGGGCGGAACCGGGGAGCTGTTTTTT
TRBD1 TRBJ2-1 - TRBV6-5 CASSDRGSQQFF TGTGCCAGCAGCGACAGGGGCTCCCAGCAGTTCTTC
TRBD1 TRBJ1-2 - TRBV29-1 CTTLTGLYGYTF TGCACCACACTGACAGGGCTCTATGGCTACACCTTC
- TRBJ2-1 - TRBV15 CATSREGGYNEQFF TGTGCCACCAGCAGGGAAGGAGGGTACAATGAGCAGTTCTTC
TRBD1 TRBJ1-1 - TRBV18 CASSSGQPEAFF TGTGCCAGCTCATCGGGACAGCCTGAAGCTTTCTTT
- TRBJ1-1 few TRBV29-1 CSTRQVNTEAFF TGCAGCACAAGACAGGTGAACACTGAAGCTTTCTTT
TRBD1 TRBJ2-2 - TRBV4-3 CASSQDSNRGITGELFF TGCGCCAGCAGCCAAGATAGTAACAGGGGGATCACCGGGGAGCTGTTTTTT
TRBD2 TRBJ2-5 - TRBV9 CASSPLAGGGEETQYF TGTGCCAGCAGCCCTCTTGCGGGAGGCGGGGAAGAGACCCAGTACTTC
- TRBJ2-5 - TRBV30 CAWSARGSKETQYF TGTGCCTGGAGTGCCAGGGGCTCCAAAGAGACCCAGTACTTC
TRBD1 TRBJ1-2 - TRBV6-5 CASSRDREYYGYTF TGTGCCAGCAGTCGGGACAGGGAATATTATGGCTACACCTTC
- TRBJ2-7 - TRBV6-5 CASSPGQGSSYEQYF TGTGCCAGCAGTCCTGGGCAGGGGAGCTCCTACGAGCAGTACTTC
TRBD2 TRBJ2-1 - TRBV6-5 CASSYLGLAGNNEQFF TGTGCCAGCAGTTACCTGGGACTAGCGGGAAACAATGAGCAGTTCTTC
TRBD2 TRBJ2-1 - TRBV5-4 CASSPGLAGGVPYNEQFF TGTGCCAGCAGCCCGGGACTAGCGGGAGGCGTCCCCTACAATGAGCAGTTCTTC
- TRBJ1-1 - TRBV6-5 CASARHPNTEAFF TGTGCCAGCGCGAGGCACCCGAACACTGAAGCTTTCTTT
TRBD1 TRBJ1-3 - TRBV30 CACARYQDRVGNTIYF TGTGCCTGCGCCCGTTATCAGGACAGGGTTGGAAACACCATATATTTT
TRBD1 TRBJ2-3 - TRBV2 CASSRDSISTDTQYF TGTGCCAGCAGCAGGGACAGCATTAGCACAGATACGCAGTATTTT
TRBD1 TRBJ1-2 few TRBV29-1 CSVDRDRGGNYGYTF TGCAGCGTTGACCGGGACAGGGGTGGCAACTATGGCTACACCTTC
TRBD2 TRBJ2-2 few TRBV11-2 CASRLFGGSVTGELFF TGTGCCAGCAGATTATTTGGCGGGAGTGTTACCGGGGAGCTGTTTTTT
- TRBJ2-2 - TRBV7-3 CASSPMTYTGELFF TGTGCCAGCAGTCCTATGACTTACACCGGGGAGCTGTTTTTT
- TRBJ2-7 - TRBV27 CASRKTTGASYEQYF TGTGCCAGCAGAAAGACGACGGGAGCCTCCTACGAGCAGTACTTC
TRBD2 TRBJ2-1 - TRBV7-9 CATAQERGYNEQFF TGTGCCACCGCTCAAGAGCGGGGCTACAATGAGCAGTTCTTC